This T cell receptor (beta chain) was found in a study of response to subunit inactivated influenza vaccine. General study results and limits: New T cells are recruited in small numbers by each seasonal influenza vaccination, according to the authors' suggestion.

TCRdb re-called the RT-PCR reads with MiXCR, one entry per CDR3 protein. This sample carries approximately 500,000 distinct CDR3 sequences, less than 25% of them seen once, and the ten largest clones take 2.8%. In its sample, this clonotype was seen a few times. Its antigen is still unknown. The CDR3 length is 14 residues. After removal of 3 bases from V and 3 bases from J, the junction contained 3 bases not matched to a gene. The germline gives CDR1 SGHRS, CDR2 YFSETQ. The sample also formed part of further work on T cells expressing NK-cell markers. From that paper: Template switching by 5'RACE with UMIs generated the TCR beta cDNA.

This sequence joins TRBV5-1 and TRBJ2-5; 9 positions match TRBD2. This clonotype was obtained from a man aged 50 to 60 who received an inactivated influenza vaccine. The sample here was CD4+ T cells sorted from PBMCs, taken 12 days after vaccination. This chain's CDR3 is CASSSGTSKETQYF. CDR3 nucleotide sequence: TGCGCCAGCAGCTCCGGGACTAGCAAAGAGACCCAGTACTTC.